The 17 T cell receptor beta chains reported below all come from one sample, sequenced in a study of T cell responses to AZD1222 COVID-19 vaccine (dated by TCRdb to the early 2020s). Library creation used the immunoSEQ multiplex PCR assay. Held by TCRdb, this immuneACCESS table contains in-frame sequences only and omits some clones. Under half of the omission traces to an unresolved V gene where checked; the cause of the rest is unknown. This sample holds some 96,000 clones; roughly 86% were observed only once. The top ten clones comprise around 4.4% of the sample. In light of the paper, this sample's time point label describes: baseline before first vaccination. Read against the paper, the sample's treatment or condition label means: meningococcal conjugate vaccine given as trial control. The sample here was peripheral blood, taken on day 0 of MenACWY control vaccination. These receptors were taken from an adult in good health.

This chain connects TRBV29-1 to TRBJ2-5, with 9 positions matching TRBD2. Germline V lookup: CDR1 SQVTM, CDR2 ANQGSEA. V shed 5 bases and J 2 bases; nucleotides not matched to a gene: 6. This CDR3 is built from 14 residues. DNA of the CDR3: TGCAGCGTTATGACTAGCGGAGCACAAGAGACCCAGTACTTC. Translated: CSVMTSGAQETQYF.

CDR3 coding DNA: TGTGCCACCAGTGACCCAAATCAGCCCCAGCATTTT. It yields the protein CATSDPNQPQHF. The J gene is TRBJ1-5, the V gene TRBV24-1; D is uncertain. The germline CDR1 and CDR2 sequences are KGHDR and SFDVKD. CDR3 size: 12 residues. Trimming stripped 4 bases from V and 4 bases from J, with 4 bases between.

This clone was found once. This sequence joins TRBV4-3 and TRBJ2-3; D uncertain. Germline V gene lookup returns CDR1 LGHNA and CDR2 YSLEER. There are 15 residues in the CDR3. Trimming shortened V by 0 bases and J by 4 bases, and 11 bases separated the two germline ends. CDR3: CASSQDGLQADTQYF. DNA of the CDR3: TGCGCCAGCAGCCAAGATGGGCTTCAGGCAGATACGCAGTATTTT.

This clone is a singleton in its sample. The chain carries TRBV5-1 and TRBJ2-5; TRBD2 agrees at 11 bases. Per the germline V gene, CDR1 is SGHRS and CDR2 is YFSETQ. This CDR3 spans 17 amino acids. The trim removed 2 bases at V and 0 bases at J, leaving 6 bases unmatched. The CDR3 DNA is TGCGCCAGCAGCTTCCGACTAGCGGGGAACAACCAAGAGACCCAGTACTTC. Protein sequence: CASSFRLAGNNQETQYF.

This clone was counted a single time. V is TRBV28 and J is TRBJ1-1, with TRBD1 as a possible D gene (5 bases). CDR3 length equals 12 residues. The germline V gene encodes CDR1 MDHEN and CDR2 SYDVKM. V was trimmed by 11 bases and J by 8 bases, leaving 18 bases between them. CDR3 in DNA: TGTGCCGCCAAAAGTGCGGGACTCGAAGCTTTCTTT. Translation gives CAAKSAGLEAFF. The full variable domain, its missing parts supplied by reference TRBV28 and TRBJ1-1, is DVKVTQSSRYLVKRTGEKVFLECVQDMDHENMFWYRQDPGLGLRLIYFSYDVKMKEKGDIPEGYSVSREKKERFSLILESASTNQTSMYLCAAKSAGLEAFFGQGTRLTVV.

The rearrangement uses TRBV6-5 and TRBJ1-1; 7 bases agree with TRBD1. Germline V gene lookup returns CDR1 MNHEY and CDR2 SVGAGI. The CDR3 spans 16 residues. V trimming: 0 bases; J trimming: 4 bases; junction bases outside the gene matches: 8. For the CDR3, the DNA is TGTGCCAGCAGTTACTCTCGGACAGGAACGGGCACTGAAGCTTTCTTT. Its protein is CASSYSRTGTGTEAFF.

The genes are TRBV2 and TRBJ1-2; the D gene is possibly TRBD1 (6 bases). Germline CDR1 and CDR2: SNHLY and FYNNEI. The CDR3 runs 13 residues. V lost 7 bases and J lost 8, with 17 bases in between. The CDR3 sequence is CASTPRGGRGYTF. CDR3 bases: TGTGCCAGCACCCCCCGTGGGGGGCGCGGCTACACCTTC.

The chain employs TRBV2 and TRBJ2-3; unclear D gene. The CDR3 is made up of 14 amino acids. V gave up 4 bases and J gave up 2 bases, with 10 bases separating them. Germline V gene lookup returns CDR1 SNHLY and CDR2 FYNNEI. CDR3 sequence (DNA): TGTGCCAGCAGTGTGCAGCTCTTCACAGATACGCAGTATTTT. Translated, it gives CASSVQLFTDTQYF.

The chain has TRBV7-2 and TRBJ2-3; possible D gene TRBD1, 6 bases. There are 16 residues in the CDR3. The germline V gene encodes CDR1 SGHTA and CDR2 FQGNSA. Trimming removed 7 bases at V and 0 bases at J, with 17 bases between. The CDR3 loop is CASTYSGTQSTDTQYF. The CDR3 coding sequence is TGTGCCAGCACATACTCCGGGACACAAAGCACAGATACGCAGTATTTT.

The chain uses TRBV14 and TRBJ2-2; possibly TRBD1 for D (6 bases). The V gene's germline CDR1 is SGHDN and CDR2 FVKESK. Trimming pared 4 bases from V and 1 base from J, leaving 13 bases between. This CDR3 has 16 residues. In DNA, the CDR3 is TGTGCCAGCAGCCGAAGACAGGTCGGGAACACCGGGGAGCTGTTTTTT. It codes for CASSRRQVGNTGELFF.

The chain employs TRBV13 and TRBJ2-7; a possible D gene is TRBD1 (6 bases). V lost 3 bases and J 1 base, leaving 13 bases between the germline ends. The germline gives CDR1 PRHDT, CDR2 FYEKMQ (reference sequence). The CDR3 has 15 residues. The chain's CDR3 is CASSFTQGKSYEQYF. The CDR3, as DNA: TGTGCCAGCAGCTTCACACAGGGTAAGTCCTACGAGCAGTACTTC.

The rearrangement joins TRBV19 to TRBJ2-3, with 7 bases that match TRBD2. Germline trimming cut 8 bases from V and 4 bases from J; bases unmatched to any gene: 24. CDR1 is LNHDA, CDR2 SQIVND, per germline (reference sequence). CDR3 length: 19 residues. CDR3 loop: CASCSPPGAWGGDADTQYF. For the CDR3, the DNA is TGTGCCAGTTGTTCCCCCCCTGGCGCTTGGGGGGGGGACGCAGATACGCAGTATTTT.

This chain connects TRBV10-3 to TRBJ2-1; no clear D gene. Germline assignment: CDR1 ENHRY and CDR2 SYGVKD. Trimming left V 7 bases short and J 3 bases short, with 7 bases between. This CDR3 spans 12 amino acids. In DNA form, the CDR3 reads TGTGCCATCATGGGTAACTACAATGAGCAGTTCTTC. The encoded protein is CAIMGNYNEQFF.

V and J are TRBV28 and TRBJ1-5; D is perhaps TRBD1 (5 bases). CDR3 length: 14 amino acids. Germline V lookup: CDR1 MDHEN, CDR2 SYDVKM. V was clipped by 7 bases and J by 8 bases, with 18 bases between them. Here the CDR3 DNA reads TGTGCCAGCATCGGAGCGGGGGGTGGAAAGCCCCAGCATTTT. Amino acid sequence: CASIGAGGGKPQHF. The full variable domain, with the rest looked up from reference TRBV28 and TRBJ1-5, is DVKVTQSSRYLVKRTGEKVFLECVQDMDHENMFWYRQDPGLGLRLIYFSYDVKMKEKGDIPEGYSVSREKKERFSLILESASTNQTSMYLCASIGAGGGKPQHFGDGTRLSIL.

In DNA, the CDR3 is TGCGCCAGCAGCGGCGGCACAGTCGGGGGGCACCACGAGCAGTACTTC. Its translation: CASSGGTVGGHHEQYF. V gene TRBV4-3 combines with J gene TRBJ2-7, with D possibly TRBD2 on 7 matching bases. The V end lost 5 bases, the J end lost 5 bases, and 22 bases lay between the germline ends. This CDR3 spans 16 amino acids. Germline V lookup: CDR1 LGHNA, CDR2 YSLEER.

The V gene is TRBV18, the J gene TRBJ1-4; the match to TRBD1 covers 11 bases. Germline CDR1 reads KGHSH; CDR2 reads LQKENI. CDR3 length equals 14 residues. V lost 3 bases to trimming and J lost 7 bases; unmatched junction nucleotides: 1. The CDR3 coding sequence is TGTGCCAGCTCACCCGGGACAGGGGGTGAAAAACTGTTTTTT. It specifies CASSPGTGGEKLFF.

This chain joins TRBV19 and TRBJ2-7, with D tentatively TRBD2 (6 bases). Germline CDR1 LNHDA, CDR2 SQIVND (reference sequence). This CDR3 has 15 residues. V was pared by 0 bases and J by 3 bases, with 12 bases between. The CDR3 loop is CASSIEEGPVYEQYF. CDR3 nucleotide sequence: TGTGCCAGTAGTATAGAGGAGGGACCAGTCTACGAGCAGTACTTC.